The next 30 T cell receptor beta chains were all read from a single sample in a study of T cell responses to AZD1222 COVID-19 vaccine. Sequencing was performed with immunoSEQ multiplex PCR; in TCRdb, only in-frame clones are kept and a portion is missing. The repertoire includes some 150,000 clones, around nine tenths of them detected once, and approximately 1.8% sits in the top ten. The input for sequencing was peripheral blood, taken on day 0 of AZD1222 vaccination. All receptors derive from an adult in good health.

This clone was seen a few times. The chain carries TRBV11-2 and TRBJ1-2; tentative D call: TRBD1 (6 bases). The CDR3 runs 13 residues. Trimming left V 2 bases short and J 7 bases short, with 11 bases between. The V gene's germline CDR1 is SGHAT and CDR2 FQNNGV. CDR3 nucleotides: TGTGCCAGCAGCTTAAACAGGGCCGGTGGCTACACCTTC. Translating it yields CASSLNRAGGYTF. Full variable domain (remainder filled in from reference TRBV11-2 and TRBJ1-2): EAGVAQSPRYKIIEKRQSVAFWCNPISGHATLYWYQQILGQGPKLLIQFQNNGVVDDSQLPKDRFSAERLKGVDSTLKIQPAKLEDSAVYLCASSLNRAGGYTFGSGTRLTVV.

This chain joins TRBV6-4 and TRBJ1-1, with D hard to call. Germline CDR1 reads MRHNA; CDR2 reads SNTAGT. V lost 3 bases and J lost 5, with 10 bases in between. This CDR3 is built from 13 residues. The CDR3 DNA follows: TGTGCCAGCAGTGAGAGGGTGTGGACTGAAGCTTTCTTT. Translation gives CASSERVWTEAFF.

This chain connects TRBV13 to TRBJ2-1; 13 nucleotides agree with TRBD2. The germline gives CDR1 PRHDT, CDR2 FYEKMQ (reference sequence). The V gene end was trimmed by 2 bases and the J gene end by 4 bases; junction bases not matched to a gene: 2. There are 16 residues in the CDR3. The CDR3 DNA reads TGTGCCAGCAGCTTATGGGGACTAGCGGGATACAATGAGCAGTTCTTC. Encoded protein: CASSLWGLAGYNEQFF.

This chain connects TRBV4-3 to TRBJ1-1; no clear D gene. Trimming stripped 7 bases from V and 4 bases from J, with 19 bases between. Germline CDR1 reads LGHNA; CDR2 reads YSLEER. The CDR3 loop spans 15 amino acids. The CDR3 region has the DNA TGCGCCAGCAACTTAATAGCAGGACTCGGCACTGAAGCTTTCTTT. The encoded protein is CASNLIAGLGTEAFF.

The chain uses TRBV4-3 and TRBJ1-2, with D possibly being TRBD1 (5 bases). Germline CDR1 LGHNA, CDR2 YSLEER. The CDR3 consists of 15 residues. Trimming left V 0 bases short and J 5 bases short, with 13 bases between. The CDR3 coding sequence is TGCGCCAGCAGCCAAGACAGGGCTGTGATATATGGCTACACCTTC. It encodes CASSQDRAVIYGYTF.

The J gene is TRBJ2-7, the V gene TRBV15; tentative D call: TRBD1 (6 bases). Trimming removed 9 bases from V and 4 bases from J, with 19 bases in between. The CDR3 runs 14 residues. Per germline, CDR1 LNHNV and CDR2 YYDKDF (reference sequence). Here the CDR3 DNA reads TGTGCCACTCTACCCGGGACACCTATATACGAGCAGTACTTC. It codes for CATLPGTPIYEQYF.

This chain uses TRBV28 with TRBJ2-5; no reliable D call. Germline CDR1 and CDR2: MDHEN and SYDVKM. Trimming stripped 5 bases from V and 4 bases from J, with 17 bases between. This CDR3 comprises 15 residues. CDR3: CASSPRTEVGETQYF. The CDR3 region has the DNA TGTGCCAGCAGTCCGAGGACCGAGGTAGGAGAGACCCAGTACTTC.

The genes are TRBV7-2 and TRBJ1-5, with D perhaps matching TRBD1 (6 bases). The CDR3 contains 16 residues. Trimming stripped 5 bases from V and 7 bases from J, with 21 bases between. Germline CDR1 and CDR2: SGHTA and FQGNSA. The CDR3 loop is CASSPHLQGLEQPQHF. The CDR3 DNA reads as TGTGCCAGCAGCCCCCACTTGCAGGGGCTAGAGCAGCCCCAGCATTTT.

This sequence joins TRBV10-3 and TRBJ2-7, with D perhaps assigned TRBD1 or TRBD2 (5 bases each). Germline-derived CDR1 and CDR2 are ENHRY and SYGVKD. The V end lost 4 bases, the J end lost 1 base, and 8 bases lay between the germline ends. There are 13 residues in the CDR3. The CDR3 sequence: CAISVGDSYEQYF. The CDR3 nucleotides are TGTGCCATCAGTGTGGGGGATTCCTACGAGCAGTACTTC.

The rearrangement links TRBV27 to TRBJ2-3; 9 bases align to TRBD1. V shed 5 bases, J shed 4 bases, and the junction held 7 bases outside the gene matches. Per the germline V gene, CDR1 is MNHEY and CDR2 is SMNVEV (reference sequence). The CDR3 length is 15 residues. The chain's CDR3 is CASSVGTGTSDTQYF. In nucleotides, the CDR3 is TGTGCCAGCAGTGTAGGGACAGGGACTTCAGATACGCAGTATTTT.

The chain carries TRBV7-6 and TRBJ2-1; 7 nucleotides line up with TRBD1. The CDR3 covers 15 residues. Germline CDR1 and CDR2: SGHVS and FNYEAQ. With 2 bases clipped from V and 4 bases from J, the junction kept 5 bases outside the gene matches. CDR3 sequence (DNA): TGTGCCAGCAGCTTAACGGGACAGACATACAATGAGCAGTTCTTC. The encoded protein is CASSLTGQTYNEQFF.

The V and J genes are TRBV21-1 and TRBJ2-5; the table's TRBD1 call for D was not verified on the DNA. TRBV21-1 is a pseudogene locus. The CDR3 length is 17 residues. The CDR3 bases are TGTGCCAGCAGCAAAATGGGCAAGGACAGCCACCAAGAGACCCAGTACTTC. It encodes CASSKMGKDSHQETQYF.

This clone was picked up many times. The chain carries TRBV7-9 and TRBJ1-6, with a tentative D call TRBD1 (5 bases). This CDR3 comprises 14 residues. Germline CDR1 reads SEHNR; CDR2 reads FQNEAQ (reference sequence). The V end lost 5 bases, the J end lost 9 bases, and 14 bases lay between the germline ends. This CDR3 is CASSHRGVGSPLHF. The CDR3 nucleotides are TGTGCCAGCAGCCACCGAGGGGTTGGTTCACCCCTCCACTTT. The whole variable domain, filled in from reference TRBV7-9 and TRBJ1-6, reads DTGVSQNPRHKITKRGQNVTFRCDPISEHNRLYWYRQTLGQGPEFLTYFQNEAQLEKSRLLSDRFSAERPKGSFSTLEIQRTEQGDSAMYLCASSHRGVGSPLHFGNGTRLTVT.

The chain uses TRBV27 and TRBJ2-3; 12 bases align to TRBD2. The CDR3 runs 17 residues. In germline, CDR1 is MNHEY, CDR2 SMNVEV (reference sequence). Unmatched junction bases numbered 11, after V lost 3 bases and J lost 7 bases. CDR3 loop: CASSFSPTSGSPHTQYF. CDR3 DNA: TGTGCCAGCAGTTTCTCCCCGACTAGCGGGAGTCCCCATACGCAGTATTTT.

This chain joins TRBV21-1 and TRBJ2-5; TRBD1, the table's D call, was not compared with the DNA. TRBV21-1 is a pseudogene segment. The CDR3 sequence is 17 residues long. CDR3 sequence (DNA): TGTGCCAGCAGCAAATATAGGGACAGACAACCCCAAGAGACCCAGTACTTC. This encodes CASSKYRDRQPQETQYF.

The chain combines TRBV27 with TRBJ2-4; 9 nucleotides match TRBD2. This CDR3 is 16 amino acids long. Germline-derived CDR1 and CDR2 are MNHEY and SMNVEV (reference sequence). V shed 3 bases and J 4 bases; nucleotides not matched to a gene: 7. CDR3 protein: CASSFLAGGKKNIQYF. CDR3 in DNA: TGTGCCAGCAGTTTTTTGGCGGGAGGGAAAAAAAACATTCAGTACTTC.

CDR3 sequence reads: CASSPSRGRDEAFF. CDR3 sequence (DNA): TGCGCCAGCAGCCCAAGCCGGGGCAGGGATGAAGCTTTCTTT. This chain joins TRBV4-1 and TRBJ1-1; TRBD1 is a possible D gene (5 bases). Looked up from germline, CDR1 is MGHRA and CDR2 is YSYEKL. This CDR3 spans 14 amino acids. V lost 4 bases and J 7 bases, leaving 16 bases between the germline ends.

This chain links TRBV11-2 with TRBJ2-5; D uncertain. The CDR3 contains 17 residues. CDR1 is SGHAT and CDR2 is FQNNGV in the germline V gene. The V end lost 4 bases, the J end lost 5 bases, and 23 bases lay between the germline ends. The CDR3: CASSSYQAASGAETQYF. As DNA, the CDR3 is TGTGCCAGCAGCTCATACCAGGCAGCTTCGGGTGCGGAGACCCAGTACTTC.

The chain couples TRBV28 to TRBJ2-5; tentative D call: TRBD1 (5 bases). This CDR3 has 14 amino acids. V was cut by 5 bases and J by 9 bases, with 19 bases left in between. In germline, CDR1 is MDHEN, CDR2 SYDVKM. CDR3 sequence: CASSPSTEETAQYF. CDR3 in DNA: TGTGCCAGCAGTCCATCGACAGAAGAGACGGCCCAGTACTTC.

This clone was recorded once. Other DNA sequences in this specimen translate into the identical CDR3. The chain couples TRBV19 to TRBJ1-3; D not certain. Germline V gives CDR1 LNHDA, CDR2 SQIVND (reference sequence). CDR3 length: 13 residues. Trimming shortened V by 6 bases and J by 3 bases, and 9 bases separated the two germline ends. The chain's CDR3 is CASSTSGGNTIYF. In DNA, the CDR3 is TGTGCCAGTAGCACCAGCGGTGGAAACACCATATATTTT. Variable domain in full (rest from reference TRBV19 and TRBJ1-3): DGGITQSPKYLFRKEGQNVTLSCEQNLNHDAMYWYRQDPGQGLRLIYYSQIVNDFQKGDIAEGYSVSREKKESFPLTVTSAQKNPTAFYLCASSTSGGNTIYFGEGSWLTVV.

V is TRBV6-2 or TRBV6-3 and J is TRBJ1-5; 7 bases agree with TRBD1. This CDR3 comprises 15 residues. The V and J ends lost 2 bases and 0 bases, in that order; junction bases with no gene match: 1. Germline V gives CDR1 MNHEY, CDR2 SVGEGT. This CDR3 reads CASSYRDSSNQPQHF. The CDR3 coding sequence is TGTGCCAGCAGTTACCGGGACAGTAGCAATCAGCCCCAGCATTTT.

V gene TRBV11-2 combines with J gene TRBJ1-1; TRBD1 might be the D (5 bases). The CDR3 spans 17 residues. The germline V gene encodes CDR1 SGHAT and CDR2 FQNNGV. The ends were cut back, 1 base at V and 1 base at J, with 16 bases in the middle. The CDR3 coding sequence is TGTGCCAGCAGCTTAGGTTTCCAGGGTAGGTGGAACACTGAAGCTTTCTTT. Protein product: CASSLGFQGRWNTEAFF. Supplemented by reference TRBV11-2 and TRBJ1-1, the full variable domain reads EAGVAQSPRYKIIEKRQSVAFWCNPISGHATLYWYQQILGQGPKLLIQFQNNGVVDDSQLPKDRFSAERLKGVDSTLKIQPAKLEDSAVYLCASSLGFQGRWNTEAFFGQGTRLTVV.

The CDR3 DNA is TGCGCCAGCAGCCAAGATGAGTTACTAGCGGGAGTCTACAATGAGCAGTTCTTC. Translating it yields CASSQDELLAGVYNEQFF. The chain is built from TRBV4-3 and TRBJ2-1; 11 bases map to TRBD2. This CDR3 region has 18 residues. The V gene's germline CDR1 is LGHNA and CDR2 YSLEER. Unmatched junction bases numbered 7, after V lost 0 bases and J lost 3 bases.

The table lists this clone with a count of one. The chain carries TRBV5-5 and TRBJ2-7, with D possibly TRBD1 on 5 matching bases. The length of the CDR3 is 14 residues. Trimming cost V 0 bases and J 1 base, with 8 bases left between them. The V gene's germline CDR1 is SGHKS and CDR2 YYEKEE (reference sequence). CDR3 region: CASSLVHRSYEQYF. The DNA of the CDR3 is TGTGCCAGCAGCTTGGTTCACAGGTCCTACGAGCAGTACTTC.

This chain joins TRBV19 and TRBJ2-7; tentatively, D is TRBD2 (6 bases). Germline assignment: CDR1 LNHDA and CDR2 SQIVND (reference sequence). This CDR3 is 15 amino acids long. The V and J ends lost 1 base and 2 bases respectively, with 12 bases between them. CDR3 sequence (DNA): TGTGCCAGTAGTATAGGCGGGACGAAAACCTACGAGCAGTACTTC. The encoded protein is CASSIGGTKTYEQYF.

The V gene is TRBV4-1, the J gene TRBJ2-1, with a weak D call TRBD2 (6 bases). CDR1 and CDR2 (germline): MGHRA, YSYEKL. The CDR3 has 15 amino acids. Trimming pared 4 bases from V and 5 bases from J, leaving 15 bases between. CDR3 residues: CASSPRDSLNNEQFF. The CDR3 region has the DNA TGCGCCAGCAGCCCACGGGACTCTCTCAACAATGAGCAGTTCTTC.

The chain carries TRBV11-1 and TRBJ2-7; D not resolved. The germline V gene encodes CDR1 SGHAT and CDR2 FQDESV (reference sequence). This CDR3 has 12 residues. Trimming removed 4 bases at V and 4 bases at J, with 8 bases between. CDR3: CASSSVLYEQYF. The DNA of the CDR3 is TGTGCCAGCAGCTCCGTACTTTACGAGCAGTACTTC.

The CDR3 reads CATSDPTSADTQYF. Written as DNA, the CDR3 is TGTGCCACCAGTGATCCCACTAGCGCAGATACGCAGTATTTT. The gene calls are TRBV24-1 and TRBJ2-3; 7 nucleotides match TRBD2. CDR3 length equals 14 residues. The V and J ends lost 3 bases and 4 bases, in that order; junction bases with no gene match: 3. Germline V gene lookup returns CDR1 KGHDR and CDR2 SFDVKD.

The chain links TRBV7-9 to TRBJ2-1, with D hard to call. The ends were cut back, 1 base at V and 0 bases at J, with 10 bases in the middle. Germline V gene sequence: CDR1 SEHNR, CDR2 FQNEAQ (reference sequence). CDR3 length: 16 amino acids. CDR3 in amino acids: CASSLGLRSSYNEQFF. In DNA, the CDR3 is TGTGCCAGCAGCTTAGGTCTGCGGAGCTCCTACAATGAGCAGTTCTTC.

V gene TRBV5-1 combines with J gene TRBJ1-2, with D perhaps matching TRBD1 (5 bases). V shed 0 bases and J shed 4 bases, with 13 bases lying between them. CDR3 size: 15 residues. The germline gives CDR1 SGHRS, CDR2 YFSETQ. CDR3 in amino acids: CASSLEYAGGYGYTF. The DNA for the CDR3 is TGCGCCAGCAGCTTGGAATATGCGGGGGGCTATGGCTACACCTTC.